This T cell receptor beta chain originates from a study of T cells after yellow fever vaccination. Broader study findings: Though it reached lower strength, the secondary response hit its peak faster, day 5 versus 15. FACS-sorted repertoires might harbor abundant contaminating clonotypes from the bulk population. Detected again after the booster were most primary-vaccination clones, at 95% to 98% CD4 and approximately 87% CD8.

This clonotype has only a few counts. Its antigen is not known. The TCR cDNA carried a universal primer site and UMIs from 5'RACE template switching. TCRdb reprocessed the 5' RACE reads with MiXCR, giving one entry per CDR3 protein. The sample includes about 350,000 distinct CDR3 sequences, about 8.3% seen only once; the top ten take 17%. The receptor was derived from a man aged 18 to 35 who received the YFV17D yellow fever vaccine. The material was PBMCs, obtained 45 days after the first yellow fever vaccination.

The CDR3 sequence is CASSSYGLPGTQYF. The DNA for the CDR3 is TGTGCCAGCAGCTCATATGGACTCCCCGGGACCCAGTACTTC. The chain links TRBV7-2 to TRBJ2-5; the D gene is possibly TRBD2 (5 bases). V lost 4 bases, J lost 7 bases, and 16 bases lay in between. Germline V gene lookup returns CDR1 SGHTA and CDR2 FQGNSA. CDR3 length: 14 residues.